This paragraph covers one T cell receptor beta chain sequence. The source of the sample is a study of control samples from healthy donors and cancer patients. The CDR3 has 15 amino acids. The germline gives CDR1 LNHDA, CDR2 SQIVND (reference sequence). V lost 3 bases, J lost 0 bases, and 8 bases lay in between. Only in-frame clones appear in the TCRdb table, and some are missing; sequencing was by immunoSEQ multiplex PCR. The table includes more than 70,000 clones, 94% detected once. Sequencing input: blood. V usage is TRBV19 and J usage is TRBJ1-4, with a tentative D call TRBD1 (5 bases). The TCR was taken from a woman in her 30s in good health. CDR3 loop: CASSILGATNEKLFF. The CDR3 DNA follows: TGTGCCAGTAGTATTCTGGGGGCAACTAATGAAAAACTGTTTTTT.